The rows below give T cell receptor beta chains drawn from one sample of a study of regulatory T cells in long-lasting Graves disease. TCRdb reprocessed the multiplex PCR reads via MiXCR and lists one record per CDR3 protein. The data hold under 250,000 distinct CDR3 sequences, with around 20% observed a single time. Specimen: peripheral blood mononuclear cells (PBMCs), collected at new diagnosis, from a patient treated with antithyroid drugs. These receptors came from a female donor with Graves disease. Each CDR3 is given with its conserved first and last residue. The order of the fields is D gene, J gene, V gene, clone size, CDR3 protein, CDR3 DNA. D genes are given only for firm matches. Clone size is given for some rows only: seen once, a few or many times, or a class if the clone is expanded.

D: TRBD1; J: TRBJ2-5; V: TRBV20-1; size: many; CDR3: CSASLGQGQETQYF; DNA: TGCAGTGCTAGTTTGGGACAGGGGCAAGAGACCCAGTACTTC
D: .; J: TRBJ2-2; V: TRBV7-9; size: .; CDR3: CASSPGARAGELFF; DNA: TGTGCCAGCAGCCCCGGGGCCCGAGCCGGGGAGCTGTTTTTT
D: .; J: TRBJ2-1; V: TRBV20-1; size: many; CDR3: CSADSRGSSYNEQFF; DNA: TGCAGTGCTGACTCCCGGGGGAGCTCCTACAATGAGCAGTTCTTC
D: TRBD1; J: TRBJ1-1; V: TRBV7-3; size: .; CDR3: CASSLMTGGGLNTEAFF; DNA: TGTGCCAGCAGCTTAATGACAGGGGGCGGGTTGAACACTGAAGCTTTCTTT
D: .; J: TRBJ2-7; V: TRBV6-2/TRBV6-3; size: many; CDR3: CASSLYIRYEQYF; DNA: TGTGCCAGCAGTTTGTACATTCGGTACGAGCAGTACTTC
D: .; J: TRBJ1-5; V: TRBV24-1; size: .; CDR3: CATSPGGRINQPQHF; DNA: TGTGCCACCTCCCCCGGCGGAAGAATTAATCAGCCCCAGCATTTT
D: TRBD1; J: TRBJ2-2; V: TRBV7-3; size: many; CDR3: CASSLRTGDTGELFF; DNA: TGTGCCAGCAGCCTGAGGACAGGGGACACCGGGGAGCTGTTTTTT
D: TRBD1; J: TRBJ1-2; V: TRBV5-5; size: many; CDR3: CASRSGTGSRSYGYTF; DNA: TGTGCCAGCAGATCCGGGACAGGGTCTCGATCGTATGGCTACACCTTC
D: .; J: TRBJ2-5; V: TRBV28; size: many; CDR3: CASSLKLQETQYF; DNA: TGTGCCAGCAGTTTGAAACTTCAAGAGACCCAGTACTTC
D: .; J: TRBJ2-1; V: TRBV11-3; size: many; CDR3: CASSLGDTGYNEQFF; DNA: TGTGCCAGCAGCTTAGGGGACACAGGGTACAATGAGCAGTTCTTC
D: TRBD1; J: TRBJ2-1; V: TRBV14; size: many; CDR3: CASSQDLQGEQFF; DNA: TGTGCCAGCAGCCAAGATCTACAGGGGGAGCAGTTCTTC
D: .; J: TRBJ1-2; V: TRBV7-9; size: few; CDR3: CASSEAGIYGYTF; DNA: TGTGCCAGCAGTGAAGCGGGAATCTATGGCTACACCTTC
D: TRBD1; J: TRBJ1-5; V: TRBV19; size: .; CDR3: CASRKGRGPSQPQHF; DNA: TGTGCCAGTAGAAAAGGCAGGGGGCCTTCTCAGCCCCAGCATTTT
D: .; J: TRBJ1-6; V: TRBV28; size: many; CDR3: CASRTVNSPLHF; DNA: TGTGCCAGCAGGACAGTTAATTCACCCCTCCACTTT
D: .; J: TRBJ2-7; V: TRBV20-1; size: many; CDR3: CSASHPGRGSYEQYF; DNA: TGCAGTGCTAGTCACCCGGGGCGGGGCTCCTACGAGCAGTACTTC
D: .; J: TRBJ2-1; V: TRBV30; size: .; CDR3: CAWRGVEQFF; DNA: TGTGCCTGGAGGGGGGTCGAGCAGTTCTTC
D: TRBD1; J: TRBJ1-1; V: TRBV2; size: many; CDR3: CASSSDRAITEAFF; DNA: TGTGCCAGCAGCAGCGACAGGGCGATCACTGAAGCTTTCTTT
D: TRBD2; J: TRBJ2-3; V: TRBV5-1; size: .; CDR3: CASSEGTSGPTDTQYF; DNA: TGCGCCAGCAGTGAAGGGACTAGCGGGCCCACAGATACGCAGTATTTT
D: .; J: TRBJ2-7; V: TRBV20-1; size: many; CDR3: CSARQEVALGEQYF; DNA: TGCAGTGCTAGACAGGAGGTGGCACTGGGCGAGCAGTACTTC
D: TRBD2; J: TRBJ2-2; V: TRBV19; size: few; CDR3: CASSIDPGGTGELFF; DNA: TGTGCCAGTAGTATAGATCCGGGGGGCACCGGGGAGCTGTTTTTT
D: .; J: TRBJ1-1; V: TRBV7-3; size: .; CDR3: CASSLYARTEAFF; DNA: TGTGCCAGCAGCTTATACGCGCGGACTGAAGCTTTCTTT
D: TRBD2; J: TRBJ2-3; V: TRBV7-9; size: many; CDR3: CASSLVGTSGRMVEDTQYF; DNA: TGTGCCAGCAGCTTAGTTGGGACTAGCGGGAGGATGGTGGAAGATACGCAGTATTTT
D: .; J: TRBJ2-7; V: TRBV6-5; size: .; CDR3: CASSYSGGPYEQYF; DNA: TGTGCCAGCAGTTACTCCGGGGGGCCCTACGAGCAGTACTTC
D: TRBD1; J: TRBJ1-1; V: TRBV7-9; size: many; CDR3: CASSLPDRGNTEAFF; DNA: TGTGCCAGCAGCTTACCGGACAGGGGGAACACTGAAGCTTTCTTT
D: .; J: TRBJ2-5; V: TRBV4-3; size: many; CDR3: CASSPDRDPRETQYF; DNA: TGCGCCAGCAGCCCCGATAGAGATCCTCGTGAGACCCAGTACTTC
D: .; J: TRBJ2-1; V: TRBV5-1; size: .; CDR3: CASSSERVGGDNEQFF; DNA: TGTGCCAGCAGCTCGGAGAGGGTCGGGGGCGACAATGAGCAGTTCTTC
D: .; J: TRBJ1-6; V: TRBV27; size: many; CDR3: CASSLSVRGNSPLHF; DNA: TGTGCCAGCAGTTTATCCGTAAGAGGAAATTCACCCCTCCACTTT
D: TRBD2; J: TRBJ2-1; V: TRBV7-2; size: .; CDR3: CASDRGTSGSNEQFF; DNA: TGTGCCAGCGATCGGGGGACTAGCGGGAGCAATGAGCAGTTCTTC
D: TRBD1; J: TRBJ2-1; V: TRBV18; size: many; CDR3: CASSPGQGDNEQFF; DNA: TGTGCCAGCTCACCAGGACAGGGTGACAATGAGCAGTTCTTC
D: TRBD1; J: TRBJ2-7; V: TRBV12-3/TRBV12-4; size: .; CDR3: CASRTQGDSSYEQYF; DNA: TGTGCCAGTAGGACGCAGGGGGACAGTTCTTACGAGCAGTACTTC
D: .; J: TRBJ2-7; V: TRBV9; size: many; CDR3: CASSTDQYEQYF; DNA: TGTGCCAGCAGCACCGACCAGTACGAGCAGTACTTC
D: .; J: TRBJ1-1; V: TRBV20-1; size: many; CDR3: CSARGDPLKTEAFF; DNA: TGCAGTGCTAGAGGGGACCCCCTCAAGACTGAAGCTTTCTTT
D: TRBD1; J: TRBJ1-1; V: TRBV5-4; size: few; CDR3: CASSLGAGTGIRTEAFF; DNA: TGTGCCAGCAGCTTGGGCGCCGGGACAGGGATTAGAACTGAAGCTTTCTTT
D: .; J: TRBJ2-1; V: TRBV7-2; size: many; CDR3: CASSLAQGGNEQFF; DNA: TGTGCCAGCAGCTTAGCTCAGGGAGGAAATGAGCAGTTCTTC
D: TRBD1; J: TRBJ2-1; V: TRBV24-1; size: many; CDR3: CATSDLQYQPGQTNNEQFF; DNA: TGTGCCACCAGTGATTTGCAATATCAGCCGGGACAGACGAACAATGAGCAGTTCTTC
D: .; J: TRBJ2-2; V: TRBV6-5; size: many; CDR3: CASSYRGTGELFF; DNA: TGTGCCAGCAGCTACCGGGGCACCGGGGAGCTGTTTTTT
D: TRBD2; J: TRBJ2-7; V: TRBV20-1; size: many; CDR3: CSAQLAGIYEQYF; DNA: TGCAGTGCTCAACTAGCGGGAATCTACGAGCAGTACTTC
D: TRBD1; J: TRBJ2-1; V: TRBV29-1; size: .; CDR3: CSITSTGMNEQFF; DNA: TGCAGCATTACATCGACAGGGATGAATGAGCAGTTCTTC
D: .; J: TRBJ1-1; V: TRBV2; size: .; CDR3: CASSEGGFTEAFF; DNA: TGTGCCAGCAGTGAAGGCGGGTTCACTGAAGCTTTCTTT
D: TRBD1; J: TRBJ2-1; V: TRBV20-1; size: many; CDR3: CSADPGTGQFF; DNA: TGCAGTGCTGACCCGGGGACAGGGCAGTTCTTC
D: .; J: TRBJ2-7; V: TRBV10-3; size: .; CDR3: CAIRQSYEQHF; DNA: TGTGCCATCAGACAATCCTACGAGCAGCACTTC
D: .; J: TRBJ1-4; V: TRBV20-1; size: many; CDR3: CSARGYGGEKNEKLFF; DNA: TGCAGTGCTAGAGGCTACGGGGGGGAGAAGAATGAAAAACTGTTTTTT
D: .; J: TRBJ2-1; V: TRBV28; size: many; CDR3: CASSGRSRYNEQFF; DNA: TGTGCCAGCTCGGGACGGTCAAGGTACAATGAGCAGTTCTTC
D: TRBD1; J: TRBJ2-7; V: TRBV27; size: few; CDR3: CASSRQGSEQYF; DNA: TGTGCCAGCAGTAGACAGGGGTCCGAGCAGTACTTC
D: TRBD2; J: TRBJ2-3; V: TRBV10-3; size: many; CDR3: CAISVLADSTDTQYF; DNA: TGTGCCATCAGCGTACTAGCGGACAGCACAGATACGCAGTATTTT
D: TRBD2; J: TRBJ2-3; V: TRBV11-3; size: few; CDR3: CASSQDPSGASTDTQYF; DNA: TGCGCCAGCAGCCAAGATCCTAGCGGTGCTAGCACAGATACGCAGTATTTT
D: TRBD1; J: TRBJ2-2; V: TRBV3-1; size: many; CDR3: CASSQEAGQGNTGELFF; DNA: TGTGCCAGCAGCCAAGAGGCGGGACAGGGGAACACCGGGGAGCTGTTTTTT
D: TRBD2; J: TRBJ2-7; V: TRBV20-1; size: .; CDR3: CSARPGTSGRVGEQYF; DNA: TGCAGTGCTAGGCCCGGGACTAGCGGGAGAGTCGGTGAGCAGTACTTC
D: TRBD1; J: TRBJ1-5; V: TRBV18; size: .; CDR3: CASSPQAGTGGDQPQHF; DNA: TGTGCCAGCTCACCCCAAGCCGGGACAGGGGGGGATCAGCCCCAGCATTTT